These T cell receptor beta chains were read from a single sample in a study of cytomegalovirus exposure and HLA in healthy donors. The data were produced by immunoSEQ multiplex PCR, yet TCRdb's version contains in-frame clones alone and is incomplete. The sample shows 220,000 or so clones, about 70% of them seen only once. The sample was PBMCs. The receptors shown here come from a woman in her thirties in good health and CMV-seronegative. The CDR3 runs from the conserved cysteine through the conserved F or W. Fields, in order: clone size, J gene, D gene, V gene, CDR3 protein, CDR3 DNA. D genes are given only for firm matches. Clone size appears in some rows only: once, few, many, or a class for an expanded clone.

few | TRBJ1-2 | NA | TRBV6-6 | CASRFSGSNYGYTF | TGTGCCAGCAGATTTTCGGGGAGTAACTATGGCTACACCTTC
NA | TRBJ2-7 | NA | TRBV11-2 | CASSPAGGRFEQYF | TGTGCCAGCAGCCCCGCCGGGGGGCGCTTCGAGCAGTACTTC
NA | TRBJ2-1 | TRBD2 | TRBV4-1 | CASSQEASGGANEQFF | TGCGCCAGCAGCCAAGAGGCTAGCGGGGGGGCAAATGAGCAGTTCTTC
NA | TRBJ2-7 | TRBD2 | TRBV7-2 | CASSLASGIAYEQYF | TGTGCCAGCAGCTTAGCTAGCGGGATTGCCTACGAGCAGTACTTC
NA | TRBJ1-1 | TRBD1 | TRBV18 | CASLQGTDTEAFF | TGTGCCAGCCTCCAGGGGACAGACACTGAAGCTTTCTTT
NA | TRBJ2-7 | NA | TRBV5-8 | CASSLLESYEQYF | TGTGCCAGCAGCCTCTTAGAATCCTACGAGCAGTACTTC
few | TRBJ2-7 | TRBD2 | TRBV29-1 | CPVSGGGHEQYF | TGCCCCGTTTCCGGGGGGGGCCACGAGCAGTACTTC
few | TRBJ1-6 | TRBD1 | TRBV4-2 | CASSQDQGTGGSPLHF | TGTGCCAGCAGCCAAGATCAAGGAACAGGGGGATCACCCCTCCACTTT
NA | TRBJ1-1 | NA | TRBV27 | CASSQGSEAFF | TGTGCCAGCAGTCAGGGATCTGAAGCTTTCTTT
once | TRBJ2-7 | NA | TRBV5-6 | CASSYYDGPYEQYF | TGTGCCAGCAGCTACTATGACGGTCCCTACGAGCAGTACTTC
NA | TRBJ1-4 | NA | TRBV2 | CASSGGRPGEKLFF | TGTGCCAGCAGCGGCGGTAGACCCGGTGAAAAACTGTTTTTT
few | TRBJ2-5 | TRBD2 | TRBV5-1 | CASSLVSSGKETQYF | TGCGCCAGCAGCTTGGTTTCTAGCGGGAAAGAGACCCAGTACTTC
NA | TRBJ1-2 | NA | TRBV6-5 | CASSAGVESYGYTF | TGTGCCAGCAGTGCGGGGGTTGAAAGCTATGGCTACACCTTC
NA | TRBJ2-5 | TRBD2 | TRBV7-9 | CASSVGTSGRQETQYF | TGTGCCAGCAGCGTCGGGACTAGCGGGCGCCAAGAGACCCAGTACTTC
NA | TRBJ1-6 | NA | TRBV30 | CAWSTAGVSYNSPLHF | TGTGCCTGGAGTACGGCCGGAGTCTCCTATAATTCACCCCTCCACTTT
few | TRBJ1-2 | NA | TRBV15 | CATSRDRANYGYTF | TGTGCCACCAGCAGAGACAGGGCCAACTATGGCTACACCTTC
NA | TRBJ1-5 | NA | TRBV19 | CASSPTSRHGNQPQHF | TGTGCCAGTAGCCCAACATCCCGCCATGGCAATCAGCCCCAGCATTTT
NA | TRBJ2-3 | TRBD2 | TRBV19 | CASTLYLGTSGRDTQYF | TGTGCCAGTACTCTTTACCTGGGGACTAGCGGGAGAGATACGCAGTATTTT
NA | TRBJ2-3 | NA | TRBV30 | CAGRQTDTQYF | TGTGCCGGTCGACAGACAGATACGCAGTATTTT
NA | TRBJ1-4 | NA | TRBV7-9 | CASSYQGSEKLFF | TGTGCCAGCAGCTACCAGGGATCTGAAAAACTGTTTTTT
NA | TRBJ2-1 | NA | TRBV5-1 | CASSYNNEQFF | TGCGCCAGCAGCTACAACAATGAGCAGTTCTTC
NA | TRBJ1-1 | TRBD1 | TRBV11-3 | CASSLPRDRGAEVFF | TGTGCCAGCAGCTTACCCCGGGACAGGGGCGCTGAAGTTTTCTTT
NA | TRBJ2-2 | TRBD2 | TRBV9 | CASSARTSGNTGELFF | TGTGCCAGCAGCGCCCGGACTAGCGGGAATACCGGGGAGCTGTTTTTT
NA | TRBJ1-3 | NA | TRBV28 | CASNRAGNTIYF | TGTGCCAGCAACAGGGCTGGAAACACCATATATTTT
NA | TRBJ2-1 | TRBD1 | TRBV10-3 | CAISFLTGDGHNEQFF | TGTGCCATCAGTTTCTTGACAGGGGATGGACACAATGAGCAGTTCTTC
NA | TRBJ2-5 | TRBD1 | TRBV15 | CATSRPDRAPNWKTQYF | TGTGCCACCAGCAGACCCGACAGGGCTCCGAACTGGAAGACCCAGTACTTC
few | TRBJ2-5 | TRBD1 | TRBV13 | CASSLSPGTGRNF | TGTGCCAGCAGCTTAAGCCCCGGGACAGGGAGGAACTTC
once | TRBJ1-2 | NA | TRBV15 | CATSPSRGYYGYTF | TGTGCCACCAGCCCCTCCCGGGGATACTATGGCTACACCTTC
NA | TRBJ2-7 | NA | TRBV9 | CASSAGGGDEQYF | TGTGCCAGCAGCGCGGGCGGAGGAGACGAGCAGTACTTC
NA | TRBJ1-1 | NA | TRBV2 | CASSWTDYTEAFF | TGTGCCAGCAGTTGGACAGACTACACTGAAGCTTTCTTT
NA | TRBJ2-1 | NA | TRBV5-1 | CASSLTGSYYNEQFF | TGCGCCAGCAGCTTGACAGGTTCCTATTACAATGAGCAGTTCTTC
NA | TRBJ1-1 | NA | TRBV6-6 | CASSYSGGEAFF | TGTGCCAGCAGTTACTCGGGCGGGGAAGCTTTCTTT
NA | TRBJ1-2 | NA | TRBV30 | CAWSGSPVRGYTF | TGTGCCTGGAGTGGAAGTCCAGTACGTGGCTACACCTTC
NA | TRBJ2-3 | NA | TRBV5-4 | CASSLGMTRSSTDTQYF | TGTGCCAGCAGCTTGGGAATGACAAGATCTAGCACAGATACGCAGTATTTT
NA | TRBJ1-2 | TRBD1 | TRBV6-1 | CASSDHRRGQGAYYGYTF | TGTGCCAGCAGTGACCACCGTAGGGGACAGGGTGCATACTATGGCTACACCTTC
NA | TRBJ2-1 | NA | TRBV7-3 | CASSSSSIQGGEQFF | TGTGCCAGCAGCTCCTCCTCAATCCAGGGGGGTGAGCAGTTCTTC
NA | TRBJ1-6 | NA | TRBV19 | CASSMLWQGFNSPLHF | TGTGCCAGTAGTATGCTCTGGCAGGGTTTCAATTCACCCCTCCACTTT
NA | TRBJ1-1 | NA | TRBV4-2 | CASSRTQGDTEAFF | TGTGCCAGCAGCCGAACACAGGGAGATACTGAAGCTTTCTTT
few | TRBJ2-7 | NA | TRBV6-6 | CASSPQGAMGEQYF | TGTGCCAGCAGTCCCCAAGGGGCAATGGGCGAGCAGTACTTC
NA | TRBJ1-1 | NA | TRBV27 | CASRDRSEAFF | TGTGCCAGCAGAGACAGGTCTGAAGCTTTCTTT
NA | TRBJ2-1 | TRBD1 | TRBV29-1 | CSTTGTGLWNEQFF | TGCAGCACCACCGGGACAGGGTTGTGGAATGAGCAGTTCTTC
NA | TRBJ1-1 | TRBD1 | TRBV6-1 | CASSERYGTAFITEAFF | TGTGCCAGCAGTGAGAGGTATGGGACAGCCTTTATCACTGAAGCTTTCTTT
NA | TRBJ1-3 | NA | TRBV7-6 | CASSPQPGSGNTIYF | TGTGCCAGCAGCCCCCAACCAGGGTCTGGAAACACCATATATTTT
NA | TRBJ1-1 | NA | TRBV30 | CAWSPSLQDTEAFF | TGTGCCTGGAGTCCCAGTCTCCAGGACACTGAAGCTTTCTTT
NA | TRBJ2-5 | TRBD1 | TRBV2 | CASSERRGPGETQYF | TGTGCCAGCAGTGAACGAAGGGGGCCGGGGGAGACCCAGTACTTC
NA | TRBJ1-2 | NA | TRBV6-1 | CASTDAGGYGYTF | TGTGCCAGCACCGATGCGGGGGGCTACGGCTACACCTTC
NA | TRBJ2-1 | TRBD2 | TRBV9 | CASSVGERERQFF | TGTGCCAGCAGCGTAGGGGAGCGGGAGAGACAGTTCTTC
NA | TRBJ1-2 | NA | TRBV14 | CASSPPSPPPYGYTF | TGTGCCAGCAGCCCGCCCAGTCCGCCCCCGTATGGCTACACCTTC
NA | TRBJ2-7 | TRBD2 | TRBV4-2 | CASSQGAGGYPYEQYF | TGTGCCAGCAGCCAAGGGGCGGGAGGGTACCCCTACGAGCAGTACTTC
few | TRBJ2-5 | NA | TRBV6-1 | CASSEAGGFETQYF | TGTGCCAGCAGTGAAGCGGGAGGTTTTGAGACCCAGTACTTC
NA | TRBJ2-7 | TRBD1 | TRBV6-1 | CASSVRQGDYYEQYF | TGTGCCAGCAGTGTCCGACAGGGGGATTACTACGAGCAGTACTTC